This TCR beta chain originates from a study of blood T cell repertoires in COVID-19. Method: immunoSEQ multiplex PCR; TCRdb's copy keeps in-frame clones and lacks some. The sample records 200,000 to 250,000 clones, about 78% being singletons. This clonotype was sampled from a woman in her 70s with acute or convalescent COVID-19. Sequenced: peripheral blood.

As DNA, the CDR3 is TGTGCCATCAGTGAGTCCGGGACAGGGGGCGGGTACGAGCAGTACTTC. Protein product: CAISESGTGGGYEQYF. This chain links TRBV10-3 with TRBJ2-7, with TRBD1 matching over 12 bases. The V segment lost 0 bases and the J segment 4 bases; nucleotides outside the gene matches: 4. Germline V gene data show CDR1 as ENHRY and CDR2 as SYGVKD. The CDR3 is made up of 16 amino acids.